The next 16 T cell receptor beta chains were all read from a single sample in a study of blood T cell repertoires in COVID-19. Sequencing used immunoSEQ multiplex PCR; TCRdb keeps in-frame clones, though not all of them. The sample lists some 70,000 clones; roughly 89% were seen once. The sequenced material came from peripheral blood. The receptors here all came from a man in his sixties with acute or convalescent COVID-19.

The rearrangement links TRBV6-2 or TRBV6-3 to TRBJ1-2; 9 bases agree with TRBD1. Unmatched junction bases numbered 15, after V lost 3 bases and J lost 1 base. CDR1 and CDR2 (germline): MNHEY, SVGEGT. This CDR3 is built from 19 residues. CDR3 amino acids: CASSYHLVRQGDNNYGYTF. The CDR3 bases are TGTGCCAGCAGTTATCACCTCGTCCGACAGGGGGATAATAACTATGGCTACACCTTC.

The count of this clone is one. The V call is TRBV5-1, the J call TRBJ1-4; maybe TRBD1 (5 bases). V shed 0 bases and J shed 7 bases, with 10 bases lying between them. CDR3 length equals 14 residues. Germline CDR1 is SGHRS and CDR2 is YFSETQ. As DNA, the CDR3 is TGCGCCAGCAGCTTGGGTCAGGGCGTTGAAAAACTGTTTTTT. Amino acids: CASSLGQGVEKLFF.

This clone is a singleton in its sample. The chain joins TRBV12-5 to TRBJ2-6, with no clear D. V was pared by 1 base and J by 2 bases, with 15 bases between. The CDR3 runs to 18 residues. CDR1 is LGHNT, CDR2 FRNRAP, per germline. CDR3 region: CASGLGASPTTGANVLTF. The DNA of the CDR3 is TGTGCTAGTGGTTTGGGCGCCTCCCCCACGACTGGGGCCAACGTCCTGACTTTC.

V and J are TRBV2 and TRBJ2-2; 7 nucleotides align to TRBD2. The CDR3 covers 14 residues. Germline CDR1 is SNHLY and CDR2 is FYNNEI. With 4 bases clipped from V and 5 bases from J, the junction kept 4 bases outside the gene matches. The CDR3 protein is CASSVLAVTGELFF. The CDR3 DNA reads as TGTGCCAGCAGTGTCCTAGCGGTGACCGGGGAGCTGTTTTTT.

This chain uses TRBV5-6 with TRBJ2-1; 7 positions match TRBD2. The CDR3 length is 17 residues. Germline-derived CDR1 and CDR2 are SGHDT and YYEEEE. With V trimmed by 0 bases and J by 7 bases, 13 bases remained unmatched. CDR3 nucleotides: TGTGCCAGCAGCTTGGGTTCCGGGGGACTACTGGGGAATGAGCAGTTCTTC. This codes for CASSLGSGGLLGNEQFF.

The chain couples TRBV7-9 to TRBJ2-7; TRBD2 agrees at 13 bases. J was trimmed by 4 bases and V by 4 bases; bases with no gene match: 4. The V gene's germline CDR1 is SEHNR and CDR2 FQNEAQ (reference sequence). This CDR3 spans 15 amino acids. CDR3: CASSSLAGGPYEQYF. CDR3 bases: TGTGCCAGCAGCTCACTAGCGGGAGGGCCGTACGAGCAGTACTTC.

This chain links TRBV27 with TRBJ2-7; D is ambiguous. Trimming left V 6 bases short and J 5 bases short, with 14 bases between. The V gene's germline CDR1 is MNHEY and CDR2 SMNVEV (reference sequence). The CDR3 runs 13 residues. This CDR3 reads CASSHLFSDEQYF. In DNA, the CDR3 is TGTGCCAGCAGCCACCTTTTTAGTGACGAGCAGTACTTC.

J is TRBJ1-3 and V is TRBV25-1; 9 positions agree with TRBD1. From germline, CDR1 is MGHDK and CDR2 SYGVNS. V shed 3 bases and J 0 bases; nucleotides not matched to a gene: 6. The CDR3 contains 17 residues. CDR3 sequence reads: CASSDGTGTSSGNTIYF. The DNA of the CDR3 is TGTGCCAGCAGTGATGGGACAGGGACGAGCTCTGGAAACACCATATATTTT.

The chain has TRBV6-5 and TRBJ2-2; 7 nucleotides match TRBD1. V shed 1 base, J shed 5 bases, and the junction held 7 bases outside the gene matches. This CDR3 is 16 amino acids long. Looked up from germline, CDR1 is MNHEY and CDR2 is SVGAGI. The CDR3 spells CASSYLKTGRTGELFF. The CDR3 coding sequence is TGTGCCAGCAGTTACTTGAAGACAGGGCGGACCGGGGAGCTGTTTTTT.

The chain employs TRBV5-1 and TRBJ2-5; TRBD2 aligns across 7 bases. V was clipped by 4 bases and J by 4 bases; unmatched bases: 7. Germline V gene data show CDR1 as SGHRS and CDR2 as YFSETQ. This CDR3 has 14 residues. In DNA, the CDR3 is TGCGCCAGCAGCCGGGACGGGGGGTTAGAGACCCAGTACTTC. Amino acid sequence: CASSRDGGLETQYF.

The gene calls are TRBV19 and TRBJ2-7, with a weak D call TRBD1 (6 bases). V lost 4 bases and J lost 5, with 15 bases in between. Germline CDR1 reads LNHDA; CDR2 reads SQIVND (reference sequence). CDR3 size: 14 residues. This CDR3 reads CASSRLGARDEQYF. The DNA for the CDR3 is TGTGCCAGTAGTAGGCTGGGGGCGCGGGACGAGCAGTACTTC. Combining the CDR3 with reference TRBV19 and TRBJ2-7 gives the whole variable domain DGGITQSPKYLFRKEGQNVTLSCEQNLNHDAMYWYRQDPGQGLRLIYYSQIVNDFQKGDIAEGYSVSREKKESFPLTVTSAQKNPTAFYLCASSRLGARDEQYFGPGTRLTVT.

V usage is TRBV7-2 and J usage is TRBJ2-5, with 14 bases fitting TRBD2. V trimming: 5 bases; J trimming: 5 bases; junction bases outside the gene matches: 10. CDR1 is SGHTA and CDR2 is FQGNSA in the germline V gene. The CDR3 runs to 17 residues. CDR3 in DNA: TGTGCCAGCAGCACCGGACTAGCGGGGGGCTCAGGGGAGACCCAGTACTTC. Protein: CASSTGLAGGSGETQYF.

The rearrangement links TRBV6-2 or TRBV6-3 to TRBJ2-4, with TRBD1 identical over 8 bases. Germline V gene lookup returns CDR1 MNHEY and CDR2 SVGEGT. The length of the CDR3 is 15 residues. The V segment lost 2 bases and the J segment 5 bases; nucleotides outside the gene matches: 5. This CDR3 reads CASSYGQGAQNIQYF. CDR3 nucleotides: TGTGCCAGCAGTTACGGCCAGGGGGCGCAAAACATTCAGTACTTC.

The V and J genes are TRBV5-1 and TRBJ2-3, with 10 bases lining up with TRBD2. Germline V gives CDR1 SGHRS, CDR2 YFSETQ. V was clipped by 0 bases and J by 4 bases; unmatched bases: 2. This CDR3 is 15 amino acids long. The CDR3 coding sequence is TGCGCCAGCAGCTTGGAACTAGCGGGGCCAGATACGCAGTATTTT. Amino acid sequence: CASSLELAGPDTQYF.

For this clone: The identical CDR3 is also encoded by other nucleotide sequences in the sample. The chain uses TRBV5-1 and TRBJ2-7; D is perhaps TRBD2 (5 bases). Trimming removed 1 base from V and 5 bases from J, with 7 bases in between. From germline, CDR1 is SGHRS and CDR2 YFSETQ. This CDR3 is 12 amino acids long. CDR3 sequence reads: CASSLPGDEQYF. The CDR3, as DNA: TGCGCCAGCAGCTTGCCCGGGGACGAGCAGTACTTC.

CDR3 sequence: CASRPMTGAPTYEQYF. The CDR3 DNA is TGCGCCAGCAGGCCAATGACAGGAGCCCCAACCTACGAGCAGTACTTC. The chain employs TRBV5-1 and TRBJ2-7, with D perhaps TRBD1 (6 bases). Germline V CDR1 and CDR2: SGHRS, YFSETQ. The CDR3 length is 16 residues. V lost 5 bases and J lost 2, with 20 bases in between.